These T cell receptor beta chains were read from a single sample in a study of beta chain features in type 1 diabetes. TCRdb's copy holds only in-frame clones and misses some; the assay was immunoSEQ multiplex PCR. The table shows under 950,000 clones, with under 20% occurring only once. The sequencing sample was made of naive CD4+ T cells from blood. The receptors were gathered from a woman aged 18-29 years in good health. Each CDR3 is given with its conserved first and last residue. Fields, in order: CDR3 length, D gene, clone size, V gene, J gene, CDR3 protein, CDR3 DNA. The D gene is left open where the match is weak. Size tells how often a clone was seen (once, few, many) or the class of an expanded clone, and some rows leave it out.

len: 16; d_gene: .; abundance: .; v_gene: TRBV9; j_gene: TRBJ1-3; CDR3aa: CASSARQAISGNTIYF; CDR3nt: TGTGCCAGCAGCGCCCGCCAGGCCATCTCTGGAAACACCATATATTTT
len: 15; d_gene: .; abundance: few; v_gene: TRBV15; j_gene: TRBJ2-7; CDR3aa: CATSRGDIEGYEQYF; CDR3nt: TGTGCCACCAGCAGGGGGGACATAGAAGGGTACGAGCAGTACTTC
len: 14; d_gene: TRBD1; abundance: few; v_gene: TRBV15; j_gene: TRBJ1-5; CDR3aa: CATSRGQGNQPQHF; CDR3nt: TGTGCCACCAGCAGAGGACAGGGGAATCAGCCCCAGCATTTT
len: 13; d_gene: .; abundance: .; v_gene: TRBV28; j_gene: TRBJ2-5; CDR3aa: CASRTGTQETQYF; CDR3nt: TGTGCCAGCAGAACGGGGACACAAGAGACCCAGTACTTC
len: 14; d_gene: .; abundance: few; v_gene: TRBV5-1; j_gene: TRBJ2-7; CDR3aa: CASSPGGTVYEQYF; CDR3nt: TGCGCCAGCAGCCCGGGCGGGACAGTCTACGAGCAGTACTTC
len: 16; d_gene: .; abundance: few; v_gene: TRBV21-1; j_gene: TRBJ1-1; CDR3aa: CASSRSAGGMNTEAFF; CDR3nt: TGTGCCAGCAGCCGGTCAGCCGGGGGCATGAACACTGAAGCTTTCTTT
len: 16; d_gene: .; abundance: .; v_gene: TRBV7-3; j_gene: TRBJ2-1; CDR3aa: CASSLTSGPSYNEQFF; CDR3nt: TGTGCCAGCAGCTTAACTTCGGGGCCCTCCTACAATGAGCAGTTCTTC
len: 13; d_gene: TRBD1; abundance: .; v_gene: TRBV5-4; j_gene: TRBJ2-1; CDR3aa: CASSPDRQREQFF; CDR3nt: TGTGCCAGCAGTCCGGACAGGCAGAGGGAGCAGTTCTTC
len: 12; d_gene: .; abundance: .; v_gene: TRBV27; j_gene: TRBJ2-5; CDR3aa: CASKSPGGTQYF; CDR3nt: TGTGCCAGCAAGTCCCCCGGGGGGACCCAGTACTTC
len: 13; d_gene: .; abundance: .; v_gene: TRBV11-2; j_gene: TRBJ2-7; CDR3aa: CASSHNEGVEQYF; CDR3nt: TGTGCCAGCAGCCATAACGAGGGTGTCGAGCAGTACTTC
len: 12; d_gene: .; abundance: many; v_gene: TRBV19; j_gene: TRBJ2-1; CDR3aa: CASSITGNEQFF; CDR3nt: TGTGCCAGTAGTATAACCGGCAATGAGCAGTTCTTC
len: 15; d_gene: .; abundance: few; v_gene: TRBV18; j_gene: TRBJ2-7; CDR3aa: CASSPPKGGFYEQYF; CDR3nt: TGTGCCAGCTCACCACCAAAAGGGGGGTTCTACGAGCAGTACTTC
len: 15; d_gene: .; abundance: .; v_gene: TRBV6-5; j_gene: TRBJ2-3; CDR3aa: CASGGLGQPWDTQYF; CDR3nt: TGTGCCAGCGGCGGTTTGGGACAACCTTGGGATACGCAGTATTTT
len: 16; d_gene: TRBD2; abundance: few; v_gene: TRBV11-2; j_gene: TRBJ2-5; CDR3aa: CASSFLPAGGWETQYF; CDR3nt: TGTGCCAGCAGCTTCTTGCCAGCGGGAGGTTGGGAGACCCAGTACTTC
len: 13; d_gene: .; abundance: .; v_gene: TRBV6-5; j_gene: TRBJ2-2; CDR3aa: CASGTSRPGELFF; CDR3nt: TGTGCCAGCGGCACCTCGCGTCCCGGGGAGCTGTTTTTT
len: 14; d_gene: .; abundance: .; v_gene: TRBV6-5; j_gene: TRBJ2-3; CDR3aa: CASSYGGSTDTQYF; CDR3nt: TGTGCCAGCAGTTACGGCGGAAGCACAGATACGCAGTATTTT
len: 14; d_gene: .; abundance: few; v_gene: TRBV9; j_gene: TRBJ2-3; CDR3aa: CASSVELDYHTQYF; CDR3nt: TGTGCCAGCAGCGTAGAATTGGACTACCATACGCAGTATTTT
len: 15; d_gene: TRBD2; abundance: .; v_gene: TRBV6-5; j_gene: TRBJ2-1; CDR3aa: CASSPWTSGRNEQFF; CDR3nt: TGTGCCAGCAGTCCCTGGACTAGCGGGAGGAATGAGCAGTTCTTC
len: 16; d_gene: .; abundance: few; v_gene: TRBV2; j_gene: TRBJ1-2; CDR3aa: CASRFGTGGTQGGYTF; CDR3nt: TGTGCCAGCAGGTTCGGGACCGGCGGGACACAGGGTGGCTACACCTTC
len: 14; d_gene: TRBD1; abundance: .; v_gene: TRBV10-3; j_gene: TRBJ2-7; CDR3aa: CAIRKQGASYEQYF; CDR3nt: TGTGCCATCAGAAAGCAGGGGGCCTCCTACGAGCAGTACTTC
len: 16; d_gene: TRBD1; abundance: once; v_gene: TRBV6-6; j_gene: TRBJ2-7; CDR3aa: CASTVGTGVLIYEQYF; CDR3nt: TGTGCCAGCACGGTCGGGACAGGGGTTCTTATCTACGAGCAGTACTTC
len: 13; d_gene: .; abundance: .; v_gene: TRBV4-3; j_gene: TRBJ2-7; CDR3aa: CASSQDRGHEQYF; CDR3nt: TGCGCCAGCAGCCAAGATCGGGGCCACGAGCAGTACTTC
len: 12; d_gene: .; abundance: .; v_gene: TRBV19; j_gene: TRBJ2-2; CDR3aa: CASSSGTGELFF; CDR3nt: TGTGCCAGTAGTTCAGGGACCGGGGAGCTGTTTTTT
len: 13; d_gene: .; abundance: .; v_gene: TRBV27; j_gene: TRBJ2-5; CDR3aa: CASSRNNQETQYF; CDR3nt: TGTGCCAGCAGTCGGAACAACCAAGAGACCCAGTACTTC
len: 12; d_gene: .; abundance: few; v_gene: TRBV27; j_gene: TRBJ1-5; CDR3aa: CASRNRDQPQHF; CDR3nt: TGTGCCAGCAGGAACAGGGACCAGCCCCAGCATTTT
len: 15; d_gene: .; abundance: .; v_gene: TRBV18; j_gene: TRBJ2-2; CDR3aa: CASSPNDYLAGELFF; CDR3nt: TGTGCCAGCTCACCAAACGATTATCTCGCCGGGGAGCTGTTTTTT
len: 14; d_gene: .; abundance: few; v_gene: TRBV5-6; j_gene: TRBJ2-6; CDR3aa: CASSLGAGANVLTF; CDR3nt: TGTGCCAGCAGCTTGGGGGCTGGGGCCAACGTCCTGACTTTC
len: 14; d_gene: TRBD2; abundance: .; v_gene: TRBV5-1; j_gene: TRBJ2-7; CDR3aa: CASSLTSGIYEQYF; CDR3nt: TGCGCCAGCAGCTTGACTAGCGGCATATACGAGCAGTACTTC
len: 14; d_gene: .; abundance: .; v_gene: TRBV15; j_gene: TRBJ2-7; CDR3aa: CATSRDFLSYEQYF; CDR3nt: TGTGCCACCAGCAGAGACTTCTTGTCTTACGAGCAGTACTTC
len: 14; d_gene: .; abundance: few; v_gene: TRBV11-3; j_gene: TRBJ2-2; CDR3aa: CASSFRANTGELFF; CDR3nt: TGTGCCAGCAGCTTTAGGGCCAACACCGGGGAGCTGTTTTTT
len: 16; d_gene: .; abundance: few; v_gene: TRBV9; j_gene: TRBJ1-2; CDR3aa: CASSPEGDLRDYGYTF; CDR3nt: TGTGCCAGCAGCCCAGAAGGGGACTTGAGAGACTATGGCTACACCTTC
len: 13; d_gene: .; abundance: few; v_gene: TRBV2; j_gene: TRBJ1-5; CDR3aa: CASSAQDGQPQHF; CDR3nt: TGTGCCAGCAGTGCCCAGGACGGTCAGCCCCAGCATTTT
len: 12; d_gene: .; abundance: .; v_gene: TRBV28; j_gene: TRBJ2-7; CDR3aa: CASSTSSYEQYF; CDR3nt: TGTGCCAGCAGCACTAGCTCCTACGAGCAGTACTTC
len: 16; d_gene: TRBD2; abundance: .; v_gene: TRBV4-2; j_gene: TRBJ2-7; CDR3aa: CASSQDATSTAYEQYF; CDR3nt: TGTGCCAGCAGCCAAGACGCGACTAGCACGGCCTACGAGCAGTACTTC
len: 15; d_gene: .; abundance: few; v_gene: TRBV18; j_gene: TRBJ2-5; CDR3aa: CASSPLSDYQETQYF; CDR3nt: TGTGCCAGCTCACCATTGTCCGACTACCAAGAGACCCAGTACTTC
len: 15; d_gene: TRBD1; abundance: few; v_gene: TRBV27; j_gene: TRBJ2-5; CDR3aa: CASSPRTGFWETQYF; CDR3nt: TGTGCCAGCAGTCCCCGGACAGGTTTCTGGGAGACCCAGTACTTC
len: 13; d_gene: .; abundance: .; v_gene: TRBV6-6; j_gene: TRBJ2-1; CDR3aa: CASSYPGGREQFF; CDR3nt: TGTGCCAGCAGTTACCCCGGCGGCCGAGAGCAGTTCTTC
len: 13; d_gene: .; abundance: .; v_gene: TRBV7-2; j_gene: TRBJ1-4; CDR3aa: CASSSQANEKLFF; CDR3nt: TGTGCCAGCAGCTCACAGGCTAATGAAAAACTGTTTTTT
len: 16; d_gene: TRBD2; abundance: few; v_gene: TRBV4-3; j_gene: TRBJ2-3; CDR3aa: CASSQDLAGLTDTQYF; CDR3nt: TGCGCCAGCAGCCAAGATCTAGCGGGCCTCACAGATACGCAGTATTTT
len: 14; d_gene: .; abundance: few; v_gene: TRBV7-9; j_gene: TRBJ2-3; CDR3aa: CASSLVLFTDTQYF; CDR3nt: TGTGCCAGCAGCTTAGTTCTCTTCACAGATACGCAGTATTTT
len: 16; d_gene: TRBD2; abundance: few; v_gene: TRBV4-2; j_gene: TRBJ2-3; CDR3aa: CASSQDGAGVGDTQYF; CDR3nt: TGTGCCAGCAGCCAAGATGGCGCGGGAGTCGGAGATACGCAGTATTTT
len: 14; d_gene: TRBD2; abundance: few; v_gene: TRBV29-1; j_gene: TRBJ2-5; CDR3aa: CSVEGLAGQETQYF; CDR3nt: TGCAGCGTTGAGGGACTAGCGGGACAAGAGACCCAGTACTTC
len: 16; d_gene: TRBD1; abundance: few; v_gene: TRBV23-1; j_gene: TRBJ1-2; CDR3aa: CASRQGTGDKFYGYTF; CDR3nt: TGCGCCAGCAGGCAGGGGACAGGGGATAAGTTCTATGGCTACACCTTC
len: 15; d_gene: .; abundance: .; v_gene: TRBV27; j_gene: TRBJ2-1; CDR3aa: CASSRDSRLGNEQFF; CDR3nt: TGTGCCAGCAGTCGCGACTCAAGACTGGGCAATGAGCAGTTCTTC
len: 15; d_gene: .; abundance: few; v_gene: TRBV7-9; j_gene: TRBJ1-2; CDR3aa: CASSFGQTLNYGYTF; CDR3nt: TGTGCCAGCAGCTTTGGACAGACCCTTAACTATGGCTACACCTTC
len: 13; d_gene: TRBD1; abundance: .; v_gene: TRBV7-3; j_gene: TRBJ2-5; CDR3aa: CASSLDRGETQYF; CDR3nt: TGTGCCAGCAGCTTGGACAGGGGAGAGACCCAGTACTTC
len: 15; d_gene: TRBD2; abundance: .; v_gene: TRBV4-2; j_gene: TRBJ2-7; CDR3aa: CASSHPAGGPYEQYF; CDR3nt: TGTGCCAGCAGCCACCCAGCGGGAGGGCCCTACGAGCAGTACTTC
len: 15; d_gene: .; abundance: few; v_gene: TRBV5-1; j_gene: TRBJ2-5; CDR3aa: CASSLRIVREETQYF; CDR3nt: TGCGCCAGCAGCTTGCGCATCGTCAGGGAGGAGACCCAGTACTTC
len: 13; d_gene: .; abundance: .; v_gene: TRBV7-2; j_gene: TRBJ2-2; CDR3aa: CASSLSVTGELFF; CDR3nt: TGTGCCAGCAGCCTCTCCGTCACCGGGGAGCTGTTTTTT
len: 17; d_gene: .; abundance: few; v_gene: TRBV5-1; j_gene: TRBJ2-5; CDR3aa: CASSLGRGEGSQETQYF; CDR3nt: TGCGCCAGCAGCTTGGGAAGAGGAGAGGGTTCCCAAGAGACCCAGTACTTC
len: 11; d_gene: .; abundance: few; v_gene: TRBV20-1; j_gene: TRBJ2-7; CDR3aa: CSASGIYEQYF; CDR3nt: TGCAGTGCTAGCGGTATCTACGAGCAGTACTTC
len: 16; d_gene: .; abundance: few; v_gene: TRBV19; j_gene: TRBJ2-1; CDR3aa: CASRNQERSSYNEQFF; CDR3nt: TGTGCCAGTAGGAACCAAGAGCGGAGCTCCTACAATGAGCAGTTCTTC
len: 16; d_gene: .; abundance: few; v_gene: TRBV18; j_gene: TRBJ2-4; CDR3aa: CASSPSAGVAKNIQYF; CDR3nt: TGTGCCAGCTCACCATCGGCCGGGGTAGCCAAAAACATTCAGTACTTC